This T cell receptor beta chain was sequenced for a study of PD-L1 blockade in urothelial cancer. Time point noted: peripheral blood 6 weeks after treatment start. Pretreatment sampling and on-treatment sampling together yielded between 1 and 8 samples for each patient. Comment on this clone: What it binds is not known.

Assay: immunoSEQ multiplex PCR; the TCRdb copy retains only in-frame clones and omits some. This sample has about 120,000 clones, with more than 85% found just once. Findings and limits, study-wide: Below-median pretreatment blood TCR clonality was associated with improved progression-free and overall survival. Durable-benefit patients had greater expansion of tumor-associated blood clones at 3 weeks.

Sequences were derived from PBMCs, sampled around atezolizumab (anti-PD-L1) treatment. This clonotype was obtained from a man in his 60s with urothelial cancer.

CDR3: CASSLDREKTQYF. CDR3 in DNA: TGTGCCAGCAGCTTAGACAGGGAAAAGACCCAGTACTTC. This sequence joins TRBV7-3 and TRBJ2-5, with 7 bases matching TRBD1. Unmatched junction bases numbered 3, after V lost 2 bases and J lost 6 bases. The length of the CDR3 is 13 residues. Germline CDR1 is SGHTA and CDR2 is FQGTGA.